This passage covers 23 T cell receptor beta chains from one sample sequenced in a study of molecular identifiers for immune sequencing clone quantification. From the PCR reads, TCRdb called clonotypes with MiXCR, one entry per CDR3 protein. The data hold more than 250,000 distinct CDR3 sequences, with around 21% observed a single time. Sequenced: naive CD8+ T cells from blood, with Jurkat cell RNA spiked in. The subset is: FACS-sorted CD8+CD4-CCR7+CD45RA+ naive T cells. These receptors were obtained from a human donor in good health. Some libraries in this study had Jurkat cell RNA spiked in.

Many counts were recorded for this clonotype. The chain is built from TRBV15 and TRBJ1-2, with 7 bases identical to TRBD1. V trimming: 6 bases; J trimming: 0 bases; junction bases outside the gene matches: 10. In germline, CDR1 is LNHNV, CDR2 YYDKDF (reference sequence). The CDR3 spans 16 residues. The CDR3 bases are TGTGCCACCAGATCAGGGACAGACAACTCTAACTATGGCTACACCTTC. Translated, it gives CATRSGTDNSNYGYTF.

This clonotype was counted ten times or more. V gene TRBV29-1 combines with J gene TRBJ2-3; 8 nucleotides align to TRBD2. V dropped 4 bases and J dropped 2; count of bases not matched to a gene: 8. The CDR3 totals 15 residues. CDR1 SQVTM and CDR2 ANQGSEA come from the germline V gene. The CDR3 protein is CSVGGLAAPTDTQYF. DNA of the CDR3: TGCAGCGTTGGCGGACTAGCAGCACCCACAGATACGCAGTATTTT.

This clonotype was recorded at least ten times. This chain uses TRBV19 with TRBJ2-1, with D maybe TRBD2 (5 bases). This CDR3 has 14 amino acids. Trimming took off 1 base at V and 8 bases at J, with 12 bases between the two ends. CDR1 LNHDA and CDR2 SQIVND come from the germline V gene (reference sequence). The CDR3 sequence is CASSIGNSEDEQFF. The CDR3 bases are TGTGCCAGTAGTATAGGGAATAGCGAGGATGAGCAGTTCTTC.

About this clonotype: This may come from a read error, since a much larger clone is one base off. J is TRBJ1-5 and V is TRBV28; no firm D call. The CDR3 sequence is 14 residues long. Per the germline V gene, CDR1 is MDHEN and CDR2 is SYDVKM. The CDR3 DNA reads as TGTGCCAGCAGACCCGCGAGGACCGGAGGGCCCCGGCATTTT. As protein: CASRPARTGGPRHF. The full variable domain, its missing parts supplied by reference TRBV28 and TRBJ1-5, is DVKVTQSSRYLVKRTGEKVFLECVQDMDHENMFWYRQDPGLGLRLIYFSYDVKMKEKGDIPEGYSVSREKKERFSLILESASTNQTSMYLCASRPARTGGPRHFGDGTRLSIL.

This clonotype was recorded at least ten times. This rearrangement joins TRBV29-1 to TRBJ2-7, with D perhaps assigned TRBD1 or TRBD2 (6 bases each). The CDR3 is made up of 16 amino acids. V was cut by 3 bases and J by 4 bases, with 22 bases left in between. The germline V gene encodes CDR1 SQVTM and CDR2 ANQGSEA. The DNA for the CDR3 is TGCAGCGTTGACGGGGGCGAGGGACACCCCGGGTACGAGCAGTACTTC. It specifies CSVDGGEGHPGYEQYF.

In its sample, this clonotype was seen many times. The CDR3: CSVEDGGRWGFGYTF. CDR3 bases: TGCAGCGTTGAAGACGGGGGGAGGTGGGGGTTCGGCTACACCTTC. The chain is built from TRBV29-1 and TRBJ1-2, with D possibly matching TRBD1 (5 bases). This CDR3 is built from 15 residues. The V end was cut by 0 bases, the J end by 8 bases, with 19 bases between. CDR1 is SQVTM and CDR2 is ANQGSEA in the germline V gene.

Of note for this clonotype: This may arise from a read error, as a much more abundant clone is one base away. The rearrangement links TRBV6-5 to TRBJ1-1; 7 bases map to TRBD1. The CDR3 length is 15 residues. Germline V gene data show CDR1 as MNHEY and CDR2 as SVGAGI. The CDR3: CASSLTTGLNTEALF. The CDR3 DNA is TGTGCCAGCAGCCTAACGACAGGGCTGAACACTGAAGCTCTCTTT.

Points on this clonotype: Without the conserved terminal phenylalanine or tryptophan, this CDR3 likely stems from a read error. The rearrangement joins TRBV7-6 to TRBJ2-7; tentative D call: TRBD2 (6 bases). CDR3 length equals 14 residues. Germline loops: CDR1 SGHVS, CDR2 FNYEAQ. V was trimmed by 1 base and J by 6 bases, leaving 13 bases between them. Here the CDR3 DNA reads TGTGCCAGCAGCTTAGGTCAGGGAGGAGGCGAGCAGTACTCC. Protein: CASSLGQGGGEQYS.

Points on this clonotype: A read error may be the cause here, since a much bigger clone is one base away. This chain connects TRBV4-3 to TRBJ1-1; D uncertain. The CDR3 has 15 residues. The germline gives CDR1 LGHNA, CDR2 YSLEER. Written as DNA, the CDR3 is TGCGCCGGCAGCCAAGATATGGGTATTCGGACTGAAGCTTTCTTT. Protein sequence: CAGSQDMGIRTEAFF.

Only a few counts were recorded for this clonotype. The genes are TRBV11-2 and TRBJ2-2; no clear D gene. From germline, CDR1 is SGHAT and CDR2 FQNNGV. Trimming took 5 bases from V and 6 from J, leaving 7 bases between them. CDR3 length: 12 amino acids. The CDR3 DNA is TGTGCCAGCAGCCTCCCCGCCGGGGAGCTGTTTTTT. Residues: CASSLPAGELFF.

This clonotype was detected a few times. J is TRBJ2-3 and V is TRBV12-3 or TRBV12-4, with a tentative D call TRBD2 (6 bases). Trimming pared 7 bases from V and 0 bases from J, leaving 17 bases between. CDR3 length: 16 residues. The CDR3 nucleotides read TGTGCCAGCACCCCAAGGCGGGACTTCAGCACAGATACGCAGTATTTT. Translating gives CASTPRRDFSTDTQYF.

This clonotype was counted only a few times. The chain has TRBV21-1 and TRBJ2-1. TRBV21-1 is shown as a pseudogene. CDR3 length: 12 amino acids. The CDR3 DNA follows: TGTGCCAGCAGCAAAATCGAACCAAGCCGGTTCTTC. Translation: CASSKIEPSRFF.

This clonotype was seen at least ten times. This chain joins TRBV7-2 and TRBJ2-1; no clear D. Trimming took 1 base from V and 10 from J, leaving 11 bases between them. There are 13 residues in the CDR3. Looked up from germline, CDR1 is SGHTA and CDR2 is FQGNSA. As DNA, the CDR3 is TGTGCCAGCAGCTTAGAGGCAGCTCCGGAGCAGTTCTTC. Its protein is CASSLEAAPEQFF.

This chain links TRBV12-3 or TRBV12-4 with TRBJ1-1; no firm D call. This CDR3 contains 14 residues. V gave up 8 bases and J gave up 6 bases, with 19 bases separating them. The CDR3 is CASSRAGSGAEAFF. Here the CDR3 DNA reads TGTGCCAGCTCCCGGGCGGGTTCAGGAGCTGAAGCTTTCTTT.

This clonotype was counted at least ten times. The chain recombines TRBV5-4 with TRBJ2-7, with TRBD2 matching 9 bases. The CDR3 spans 15 residues. V lost 4 bases, J lost 2 bases, and 7 bases stayed unmatched. Germline CDR1 SGHNT, CDR2 YYREEE (reference sequence). The CDR3, as DNA: TGTGCCAGCAGCAGGGACTTAGCGGGGGCCTACGAGCAGTACTTC. Translation gives CASSRDLAGAYEQYF.

On this clonotype itself: A much larger clone differs from this one at a single base, so this may be a read error. This chain links TRBV19 with TRBJ2-3; tentative D call: TRBD1 (6 bases). The J call may be wrong; the DNA end is better matched by TRBJ1-5. CDR1 is LNHDA and CDR2 is SQIVND in the germline V gene (reference sequence). The CDR3 extends over 15 amino acids. The CDR3 DNA reads TGTGCCAGTAGCGGGGACACCCAACGCACAGATACGCAGCATTTT. The encoded protein is CASSGDTQRTDTQHF.

This clonotype was seen more than once but under ten times. This chain joins TRBV3-1 and TRBJ2-5, with unresolved D. Between the trimmed V and J ends, which lost 5 bases and 5 bases, there was a span of 15 bases. Germline V lookup: CDR1 LGHDT, CDR2 YNNKEL (reference sequence). The CDR3 length is 14 residues. CDR3 sequence (DNA): TGTGCCAGCAGCGCTTTTGGGGTTTGGGAGACCCAGTACTTC. Amino acids: CASSAFGVWETQYF.

The chain joins TRBV12-3 or TRBV12-4 to TRBJ2-3; 8 bases align to TRBD2. The CDR3 contains 15 residues. With 0 bases clipped from V and 4 bases from J, the junction kept 3 bases outside the gene matches. In nucleotides, the CDR3 is TGTGCCAGCAGTTTAGCGGGAGCGGGAGCAGATACGCAGTATTTT. This translates into CASSLAGAGADTQYF.

Comments on this clonotype: A read error is possible here, since a much larger clone lies one base away. The chain is built from TRBV18 and TRBJ1-3; D is undetermined. Germline V CDR1 and CDR2: KGHSH, LQKENI. This CDR3 has 15 residues. V gave up 3 bases and J gave up 8 bases, with 17 bases separating them. The CDR3 region has the DNA TGTGCCAGCTCACCTAGCCGGGTTCTTCCGGACACCATATATTTT. This gives the protein CASSPSRVLPDTIYF.

Concerning this clonotype itself: This clone may be a read error of a much larger clone one base away. The CDR3 DNA reads as TGTGCCGCTGGGATAGCCACAGGTACGCAGTATTTT. It encodes CAAGIATGTQYF. This chain connects TRBV7-2 to TRBJ2-3, with D perhaps matching TRBD1 (5 bases). CDR1 and CDR2 from the germline V gene are SGHTA and FQGNSA. The CDR3 totals 12 residues.

This clonotype was observed at least ten times. J is TRBJ2-7 and V is TRBV27, with TRBD2 as a possible D gene (6 bases). The CDR3 length is 13 residues. Germline assignment: CDR1 MNHEY and CDR2 SMNVEV (reference sequence). Trimming pared 5 bases from V and 3 bases from J, leaving 11 bases between. As DNA, the CDR3 is TGTGCCAGCAGTGGGGGGACTGACTACGAGCAGTACTTC. It specifies CASSGGTDYEQYF.

This clonotype was detected ten times or more. The chain recombines TRBV5-8 with TRBJ2-7; TRBD1 matches at 9 bases. This CDR3 comprises 15 residues. Trimming at V came to 2 bases and at J to 0 bases, leaving 3 bases not matched to a gene. In germline, CDR1 is SGHTS, CDR2 YDEGEE. The DNA of the CDR3 is TGTGCCAGCAGCTTACAGGGGGCTTTCTCCTACGAGCAGTACTTC. Translation: CASSLQGAFSYEQYF.

A note on this clonotype: With a much larger clone just one base away, this may be a read error. The chain recombines TRBV5-4 with TRBJ2-5; D is possibly TRBD1 (7 bases). From germline, CDR1 is SGHNT and CDR2 YYREEE (reference sequence). The CDR3 totals 15 residues. CDR3 region: CASSLVGGGQEAQYF. CDR3 nucleotide sequence: TGTGCCAGCAGCTTGGTTGGAGGGGGCCAAGAGGCCCAGTACTTC.